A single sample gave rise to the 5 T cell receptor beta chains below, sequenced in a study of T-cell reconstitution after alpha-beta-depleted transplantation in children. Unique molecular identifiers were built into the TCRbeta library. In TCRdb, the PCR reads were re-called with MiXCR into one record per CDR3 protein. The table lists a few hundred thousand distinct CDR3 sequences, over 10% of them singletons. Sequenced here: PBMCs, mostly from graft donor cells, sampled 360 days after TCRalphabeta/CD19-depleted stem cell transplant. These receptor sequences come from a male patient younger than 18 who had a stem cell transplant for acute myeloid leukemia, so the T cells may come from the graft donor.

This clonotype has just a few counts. The CDR3 DNA reads as TGTGCCAGCAGTACCCCCACAGCGCCCCAGAATGAGCAGTTCTTC. Residues: CASSTPTAPQNEQFF. The chain links TRBV28 to TRBJ2-1; D remains ambiguous. Germline V CDR1 and CDR2: MDHEN, SYDVKM. The V end was cut by 5 bases, the J end by 7 bases, with 18 bases between. The CDR3 spans 15 residues.

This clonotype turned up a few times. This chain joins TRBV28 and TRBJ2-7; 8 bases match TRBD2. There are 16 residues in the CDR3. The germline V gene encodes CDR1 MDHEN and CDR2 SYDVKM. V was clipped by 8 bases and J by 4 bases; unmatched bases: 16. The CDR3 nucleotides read TGTGCCAGCCTCCATCCTACGGGAGGGCCATCATACGAGCAGTACTTC. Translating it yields CASLHPTGGPSYEQYF. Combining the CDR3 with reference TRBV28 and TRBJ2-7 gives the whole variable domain DVKVTQSSRYLVKRTGEKVFLECVQDMDHENMFWYRQDPGLGLRLIYFSYDVKMKEKGDIPEGYSVSREKKERFSLILESASTNQTSMYLCASLHPTGGPSYEQYFGPGTRLTVT.

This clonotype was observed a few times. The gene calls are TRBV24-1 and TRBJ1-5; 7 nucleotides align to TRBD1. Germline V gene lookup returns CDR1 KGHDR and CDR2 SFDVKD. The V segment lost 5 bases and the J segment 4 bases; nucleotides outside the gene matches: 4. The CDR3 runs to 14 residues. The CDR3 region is CATSGDRANQPQHF. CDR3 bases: TGTGCCACCAGTGGAGACAGGGCTAATCAGCCCCAGCATTTT.

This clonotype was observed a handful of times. In nucleotides, the CDR3 is TGTGCCAGCAGCTTAGAACCCAACTACGAGCAGTACTTC. Amino acids: CASSLEPNYEQYF. V and J are TRBV7-2 and TRBJ2-7; D is undetermined. Deletions cut 1 base from V and 3 bases from J, with 7 bases between. Per the germline V gene, CDR1 is SGHTA and CDR2 is FQGNSA. This CDR3 spans 13 amino acids.

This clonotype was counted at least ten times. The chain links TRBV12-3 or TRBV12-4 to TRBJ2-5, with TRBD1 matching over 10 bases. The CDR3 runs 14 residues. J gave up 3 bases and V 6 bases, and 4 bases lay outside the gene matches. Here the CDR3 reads CASRRTGGEETQYF. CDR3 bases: TGTGCCAGCAGACGGACAGGGGGGGAAGAGACCCAGTACTTC.